The count of the clone carrying this T cell receptor (beta chain) is one. The entry originates in a study of blood T cell repertoires in COVID-19. Across the whole study: From the United States, Italy and Spain came samples of acute and convalescent COVID-19.

TCRdb's copy holds only in-frame clones and misses some; the assay was immunoSEQ multiplex PCR. The data contain around 300,000 clones, 70% to 90% of them singletons. From germline, CDR1 is KGHSH and CDR2 LQKENI. The CDR3 is made up of 15 amino acids. V lost 3 bases and J lost 6, with 17 bases in between. Sequenced input: PBMCs or T cells enriched from blood (not recorded which). The clonotype originates from a woman in her thirties who had recovered from COVID-19. The chain is built from TRBV18 and TRBJ1-2; D is uncertain. CDR3 bases: TGTGCCAGCTCACCGTTTGCGGGCAGCGGAGATGGCTACACCTTC. Translated, it gives CASSPFAGSGDGYTF. The variable domain in full, with the rest retrieved from reference TRBV18 and TRBJ1-2, is NAGVMQNPRHLVRRRGQEARLRCSPMKGHSHVYWYRQLPEEGLKFMVYLQKENIIDESGMPKERFSAEFPKEGPSILRIQQVVRGDSAAYFCASSPFAGSGDGYTFGSGTRLTVV.